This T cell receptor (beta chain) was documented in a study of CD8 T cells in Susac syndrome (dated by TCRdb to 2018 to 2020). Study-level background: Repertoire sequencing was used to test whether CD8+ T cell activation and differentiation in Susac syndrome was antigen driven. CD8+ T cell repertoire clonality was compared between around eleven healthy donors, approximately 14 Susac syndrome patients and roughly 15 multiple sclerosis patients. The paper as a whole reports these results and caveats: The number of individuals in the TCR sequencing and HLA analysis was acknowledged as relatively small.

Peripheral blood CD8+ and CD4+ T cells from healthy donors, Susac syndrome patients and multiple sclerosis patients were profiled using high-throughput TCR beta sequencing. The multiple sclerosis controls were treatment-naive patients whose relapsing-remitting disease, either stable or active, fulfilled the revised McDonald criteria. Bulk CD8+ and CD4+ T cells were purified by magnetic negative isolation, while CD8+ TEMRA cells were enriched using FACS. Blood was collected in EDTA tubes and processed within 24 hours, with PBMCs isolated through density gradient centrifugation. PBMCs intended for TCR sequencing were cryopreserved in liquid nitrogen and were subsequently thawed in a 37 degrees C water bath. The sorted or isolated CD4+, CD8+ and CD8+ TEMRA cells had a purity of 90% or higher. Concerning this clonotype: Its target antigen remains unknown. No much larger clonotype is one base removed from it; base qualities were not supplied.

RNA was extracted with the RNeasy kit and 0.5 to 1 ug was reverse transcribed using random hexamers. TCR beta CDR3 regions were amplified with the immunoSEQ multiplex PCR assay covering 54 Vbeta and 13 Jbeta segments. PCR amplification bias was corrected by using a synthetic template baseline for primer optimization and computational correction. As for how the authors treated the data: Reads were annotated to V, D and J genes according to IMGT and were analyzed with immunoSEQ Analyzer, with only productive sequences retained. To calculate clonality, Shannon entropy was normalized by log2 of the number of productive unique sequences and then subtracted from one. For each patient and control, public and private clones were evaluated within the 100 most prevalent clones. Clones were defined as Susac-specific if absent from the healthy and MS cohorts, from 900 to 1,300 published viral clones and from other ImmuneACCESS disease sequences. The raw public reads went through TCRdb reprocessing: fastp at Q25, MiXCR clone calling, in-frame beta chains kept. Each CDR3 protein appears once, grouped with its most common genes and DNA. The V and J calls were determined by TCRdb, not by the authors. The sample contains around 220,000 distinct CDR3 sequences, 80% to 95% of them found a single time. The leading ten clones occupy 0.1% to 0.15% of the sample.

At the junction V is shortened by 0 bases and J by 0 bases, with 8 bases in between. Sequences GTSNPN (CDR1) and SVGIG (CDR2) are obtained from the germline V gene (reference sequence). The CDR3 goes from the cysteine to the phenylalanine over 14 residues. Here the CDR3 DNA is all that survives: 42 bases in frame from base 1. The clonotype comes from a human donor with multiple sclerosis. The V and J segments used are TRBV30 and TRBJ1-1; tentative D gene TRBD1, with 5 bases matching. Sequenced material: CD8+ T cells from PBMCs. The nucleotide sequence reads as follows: TGTGCCTGGAGTGTAGTGGACATGAACACTGAAGCTTTCTTT. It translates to CAWSVVDMNTEAFF.